Listed here are 28 T cell receptor beta chains from one sample, sequenced in a study of cytomegalovirus exposure and HLA in healthy donors. Amplification used 60 Vbeta primers and 13 Jbeta primers. Assay used: immunoSEQ multiplex PCR; TCRdb lists only in-frame clones, some missing. The sample consists of roughly 20,000 clones, roughly 75% of them appearing once. The material sequenced was PBMCs. These TCRs come from a man aged 18 to 30 in good health and CMV-seronegative.

This clone was observed a single time. This rearrangement joins TRBV6-5 to TRBJ1-6, with 7 nucleotides matching TRBD1. The CDR3 runs to 15 residues. V was pared by 6 bases and J by 6 bases, with 8 bases of the junction left unmatched. Germline V gene data show CDR1 as MNHEY and CDR2 as SVGAGI. CDR3 DNA: TGTGCCAGCAGCCTAGAGACAGGGCTTAATTCACCCCTCCACTTT. This sequence encodes CASSLETGLNSPLHF.

This clone was detected a few times. This chain connects TRBV5-6 to TRBJ2-1; D not resolved. Germline CDR1 SGHDT, CDR2 YYEEEE. The length of the CDR3 is 13 residues. Trimming cost V 2 bases and J 5 bases, with 8 bases left between them. The chain's CDR3 is CASSFFSDNEQFF. For the CDR3, the DNA is TGTGCCAGCAGCTTTTTCTCGGACAATGAGCAGTTCTTC.

The V gene is TRBV5-4, the J gene TRBJ2-1, with 7 bases that match TRBD2. The germline V gene encodes CDR1 SGHNT and CDR2 YYREEE (reference sequence). J was trimmed by 10 bases and V by 2 bases; bases with no gene match: 6. CDR3 length equals 13 residues. This chain's CDR3 is CASSFLAGGEQFF. The DNA for the CDR3 is TGTGCCAGCAGCTTTTTAGCGGGCGGGGAGCAGTTCTTC. Complete variable domain (other parts from reference TRBV5-4 and TRBJ2-1): ETGVTQSPTHLIKTRGQQVTLRCSSQSGHNTVSWYQQALGQGPQFIFQYYREEENGRGNFPPRFSGLQFPNYSSELNVNALELDDSALYLCASSFLAGGEQFFGPGTRLTVL.

This clone counts as medium-sized. The chain links TRBV10-2 to TRBJ2-5, with 8 bases fitting TRBD1. After removal of 5 bases from V and 2 bases from J, the junction contained 7 bases not matched to a gene. Germline CDR1 is WSHSY and CDR2 is SAAADI. This CDR3 contains 15 residues. As DNA, the CDR3 is TGCGCCAGCAGTACCGGGACAGGCATTCAAGAGACCCAGTACTTC. It specifies CASSTGTGIQETQYF.

The genes are TRBV5-1 and TRBJ2-2; the D is unclear. Germline assignment: CDR1 SGHRS and CDR2 YFSETQ. The V end lost 1 base, the J end lost 2 bases, and 9 bases lay between the germline ends. This CDR3 spans 15 amino acids. CDR3 nucleotides: TGCGCCAGCAGCTTGAGTACAGCCAACACCGGGGAGCTGTTTTTT. Translation gives CASSLSTANTGELFF.

The chain joins TRBV6-5 to TRBJ1-5, with 8 bases lining up with TRBD1. Unmatched junction bases numbered 11, after V lost 7 bases and J lost 9 bases. The CDR3 contains 14 residues. Germline V CDR1 and CDR2: MNHEY, SVGAGI. DNA for the CDR3: TGTGCCAGCACCAGGGGGCCGGGTCTTTGGCCCCAGCATTTT. This sequence encodes CASTRGPGLWPQHF.

The rearrangement links TRBV25-1 to TRBJ2-3; the match to TRBD2 covers 8 bases. Germline V gene data show CDR1 as MGHDK and CDR2 as SYGVNS. The V gene end was trimmed by 5 bases and the J gene end by 1 base; junction bases not matched to a gene: 2. The CDR3 is 14 amino acids. CDR3 in DNA: TGTGCCAGCAGTAGTAGCGGGGGCACAGATACGCAGTATTTT. Translating it yields CASSSSGGTDTQYF.

This clone was counted once. The chain links TRBV30 to TRBJ2-3, with D possibly TRBD2 on 7 matching bases. Germline assignment: CDR1 GTSNPN and CDR2 SVGIG (reference sequence). This CDR3 contains 13 residues. The V end lost 2 bases, the J end lost 2 bases, and 8 bases lay between the germline ends. CDR3 DNA: TGTGCCTGGAGTCGGGGGGCCACAGATACGCAGTATTTT. Protein: CAWSRGATDTQYF.

J is TRBJ2-5 and V is TRBV7-9; 8 nucleotides agree with TRBD2. V lost 7 bases and J lost 0; bases outside the gene matches: 7. The CDR3 is 15 residues long. Per the germline V gene, CDR1 is SEHNR and CDR2 is FQNEAQ (reference sequence). Written as DNA, the CDR3 is TGTGCCAGCAACCCTAGCGGGTCGTACCAAGAGACCCAGTACTTC. This encodes CASNPSGSYQETQYF.

J is TRBJ1-1 and V is TRBV4-2; D gene ambiguous. The V and J ends lost 4 bases and 1 base respectively, with 13 bases between them. From germline, CDR1 is LGHNA and CDR2 YNFKEQ. CDR3 length equals 15 residues. CDR3 region: CASSPEESGNTEAFF. CDR3 nucleotides: TGTGCCAGCAGCCCCGAGGAGTCGGGGAACACTGAAGCTTTCTTT.

This clone occurred a few times. The rearrangement uses TRBV13 and TRBJ2-7, with 9 bases that match TRBD1. The CDR3 is 15 residues long. The germline V gene encodes CDR1 PRHDT and CDR2 FYEKMQ (reference sequence). The J segment lost 4 bases and the V segment lost 5 bases, leaving 9 bases of the junction unmatched. CDR3 DNA sequence: TGTGCCAGCAGCCCGGTGGGACAGGGAGGGTACGAGCAGTACTTC. Residues: CASSPVGQGGYEQYF.

In its sample, this clone was seen a few times. V gene TRBV9 combines with J gene TRBJ2-7; 8 bases line up with TRBD2. The CDR3 totals 14 residues. CDR1 is SGDLS and CDR2 is YYNGEE in the germline V gene. V shed 0 bases and J 6 bases; nucleotides not matched to a gene: 5. The CDR3 here is CASSVGGGRLEQYF. The CDR3 bases are TGTGCCAGCAGCGTAGGGGGCGGGAGGCTCGAGCAGTACTTC.

The rearrangement uses TRBV6-1 and TRBJ2-3; TRBD2 aligns across 8 bases. This CDR3 region has 15 residues. Trimming cost V 2 bases and J 0 bases; bases outside gene matches: 1. Looked up from germline, CDR1 is MNHNS and CDR2 is SASEGT. CDR3 sequence reads: CASSELAGSTDTQYF. As DNA, the CDR3 is TGTGCCAGCAGTGAACTAGCGGGTAGCACAGATACGCAGTATTTT.

For the CDR3, the DNA is TGTGCCAGCAGCAGCCCCGCAAGACTTAATCAGCCCCAGCATTTT. It translates to CASSSPARLNQPQHF. The chain joins TRBV6-4 to TRBJ1-5; no firm D call. Trimming removed 6 bases at V and 4 bases at J, with 16 bases between. In germline, CDR1 is MRHNA, CDR2 SNTAGT. The CDR3 covers 15 residues.

V usage is TRBV30 and J usage is TRBJ2-7, with D perhaps matching TRBD2 (7 bases). The CDR3 has 18 amino acids. The V and J ends lost 4 bases and 2 bases respectively, with 27 bases between them. Looked up from germline, CDR1 is GTSNPN and CDR2 is SVGIG (reference sequence). The CDR3 here is CAWTATSLRGADTYEQYF. The CDR3 DNA reads TGTGCCTGGACCGCGACCTCACTCCGGGGGGCCGATACCTACGAGCAGTACTTC.

The chain joins TRBV18 to TRBJ1-2; D gene ambiguous. CDR3 size: 15 residues. V was shortened by 1 base and J by 7 bases, with 16 bases between the two germline ends. Per germline, CDR1 KGHSH and CDR2 LQKENI. The CDR3 reads CASSPQENRRGGYTF. CDR3 nucleotide sequence: TGTGCCAGCTCACCACAGGAGAACCGGCGCGGTGGCTACACCTTC.

The chain employs TRBV30 and TRBJ1-2; D is unresolved. The CDR3 has 13 amino acids. Trimming pared 8 bases from V and 5 bases from J, leaving 18 bases between. Per the germline V gene, CDR1 is GTSNPN and CDR2 is SVGIG (reference sequence). In DNA, the CDR3 is TGTGCCACTTCGACCGGGAGAACTTATGGCTACACCTTC. Translated, it gives CATSTGRTYGYTF.

The gene calls are TRBV6-6 and TRBJ2-7; weak D call: TRBD1 (5 bases). V was cut by 0 bases and J by 2 bases, with 8 bases left in between. The CDR3 runs 14 residues. CDR1 is MNHNY and CDR2 is SVGAGI in the germline V gene (reference sequence). The CDR3 DNA sequence: TGTGCCAGCAGTTACTCGCAGGGTCCCTACGAGCAGTACTTC. Translating it yields CASSYSQGPYEQYF.

The table lists this clone with a few counts. The J gene is TRBJ2-5, the V gene TRBV16; D is possibly TRBD1 (5 bases). The tail of the sequence fits TRBJ2-7 better, so the J call may be wrong. CDR1 is KGHSY and CDR2 is FQNENV in the germline V gene. The CDR3 runs to 12 residues. CDR3 loop: CASSHQGYEQYF. CDR3 coding DNA: TGTGCCAGCAGCCATCAGGGCTACGAGCAGTACTTC.

The J gene is TRBJ2-1, the V gene TRBV29-1, with 7 bases that match TRBD1. The V segment lost 4 bases and the J segment 2 bases; nucleotides outside the gene matches: 2. The V gene's germline CDR1 is SQVTM and CDR2 ANQGSEA. The length of the CDR3 is 13 residues. CDR3 nucleotide sequence: TGCAGCGTTGGGCAGGGGGCCTACAATGAGCAGTTCTTC. Translating it yields CSVGQGAYNEQFF.

The rearrangement uses TRBV27 and TRBJ1-6; 7 bases agree with TRBD1. From germline, CDR1 is MNHEY and CDR2 SMNVEV (reference sequence). V was pared by 6 bases and J by 9 bases, with 8 bases of the junction left unmatched. The CDR3 sequence is 14 residues long. CDR3 bases: TGTGCCAGCAGGGAGACAGGGTCAAGTTCACCCCTCCACTTT. It codes for CASRETGSSSPLHF.

V usage is TRBV30 and J usage is TRBJ2-5; the D is unclear. V was cut by 4 bases and J by 0 bases, with 9 bases left in between. Germline CDR1 is GTSNPN and CDR2 is SVGIG (reference sequence). The CDR3 totals 13 residues. In DNA, the CDR3 is TGTGCCTGGAAAACGGTTAACCAAGAGACCCAGTACTTC. Translated, it gives CAWKTVNQETQYF. Together with reference TRBV30 and TRBJ2-5, the CDR3 gives the full variable domain: SQTIHQWPATLVQPVGSPLSLECTVEGTSNPNLYWYRQAAGRGLQLLFYSVGIGQISSEVPQNLSASRPQDRQFILSSKKLLLSDSGFYLCAWKTVNQETQYFGPGTRLLVL.

Note on this clone: The same CDR3 also results from other DNA sequences found in this sample. The chain employs TRBV30 and TRBJ1-1; TRBD1 is a possible D gene (6 bases). CDR3 size: 13 residues. V lost 3 bases and J 1 base, leaving 9 bases between the germline ends. Germline V gene data show CDR1 as GTSNPN and CDR2 as SVGIG (reference sequence). The CDR3 DNA reads TGTGCCTGGAGGACAGGTTCGAACACTGAAGCTTTCTTT. It translates to CAWRTGSNTEAFF.

This clone was counted only a few times. In DNA, the CDR3 is TGTGCCAGCAGCCAAGGCCCCGGGACACCGAACTACGAGCAGTACTTC. Amino acid sequence: CASSQGPGTPNYEQYF. This sequence joins TRBV14 and TRBJ2-7, with D possibly being TRBD1 (6 bases). Germline lookup yields CDR1 SGHDN and CDR2 FVKESK. The V gene lost 1 base and the J gene lost 3 bases, with 16 bases spanning the gap. The CDR3 sequence is 16 residues long.

This sequence joins TRBV4-2 and TRBJ2-6; a possible D gene is TRBD2 (6 bases). This CDR3 has 17 amino acids. The V gene's germline CDR1 is LGHNA and CDR2 YNFKEQ. The V end was cut by 4 bases, the J end by 0 bases, with 13 bases between. This chain's CDR3 is CASSLSGDLSGANVLTF. Written as DNA, the CDR3 is TGTGCCAGCAGCCTCTCGGGGGACCTCTCTGGGGCCAACGTCCTGACTTTC.

The rearrangement joins TRBV5-4 to TRBJ1-1; D is perhaps TRBD1 (6 bases). Per germline, CDR1 SGHNT and CDR2 YYREEE (reference sequence). This CDR3 comprises 13 residues. V lost 4 bases to trimming and J lost 3 bases, with 10 bases between them. The CDR3 DNA reads as TGTGCCAGCAGCCGGACAGCGGACACTGAAGCTTTCTTT. Amino acid sequence: CASSRTADTEAFF.

The chain carries TRBV30 and TRBJ2-7, with D possibly matching TRBD1 (6 bases). CDR1 and CDR2 (germline): GTSNPN, SVGIG (reference sequence). The CDR3 loop spans 13 amino acids. With 0 bases removed from V and 6 bases from J, the gap between germline ends came to 12 bases. The CDR3 DNA follows: TGTGCCTGGAGTGTTCAGGGGAGAGGCGAGCAGTACTTC. Residues: CAWSVQGRGEQYF.

This clone was counted once. The V call is TRBV14, the J call TRBJ2-7, with 10 bases aligning to TRBD1. Germline loops: CDR1 SGHDN, CDR2 FVKESK. This CDR3 comprises 18 residues. J lost 3 bases, V lost 2 bases, and 13 bases had no gene match. The CDR3, as DNA: TGTGCCAGCAGCCAATCTTTCATTTTGGGACAGGGGATCTACGAGCAGTACTTC. Translated: CASSQSFILGQGIYEQYF.